This TCR beta chain was obtained from a study of blood T cell repertoires in COVID-19. In the study overall: Collection of acute and convalescent COVID-19 samples took place in the United States, Italy and Spain. The cDNA or gDNA used as material had been derived from T cells, B-cell-depleted T cells, or PBMCs.

Authors' methods: Cell counts per sample came from amplifying reference gene primers. Repertoires were generated with immunoSEQ multiplex PCR, while TCRdb's copy carries only in-frame clones and drops some. The DNA was the basis for D and trimming; V, J and clone size are from that table. The sample records around 260,000 clones, about 89% being singletons. Sequences were obtained from peripheral blood. This clonotype was sampled from a woman between 40 and 50 years old who had recovered from COVID-19.

CDR3 loop: CASSPNRVFNQPQHF. CDR3 coding DNA: TGTGCCAGTAGTCCGAACAGGGTTTTCAATCAGCCCCAGCATTTT. The chain recombines TRBV19 with TRBJ1-5; D is possibly TRBD1 (6 bases). Germline CDR1 is LNHDA and CDR2 is SQIVND (reference sequence). V lost 5 bases and J lost 3, with 14 bases in between. The CDR3 spans 15 residues.